This entry features one T cell receptor (beta chain) sequence. This specimen comes from a study of blood T cell repertoires in COVID-19. The wider study: T cells, B-cell-depleted T cells, or PBMCs supplied cDNA or gDNA.

Study processing details: The assay estimated nucleated cells by amplifying reference gene primers. This table comes from immunoSEQ multiplex PCR, and its TCRdb copy is limited to in-frame clones, with some not included. V and J calls and clone size are copied from that table; D and trimming were computed from the DNA. The profile shows roughly 120,000 clones, around 90% of them singletons. CDR1 is SGHRS and CDR2 is YFSETQ in the germline V gene. V trimming: 4 bases; J trimming: 3 bases; junction bases outside the gene matches: 7. The CDR3 runs to 15 residues. Sequencing was carried out using peripheral blood. This rearrangement joins TRBV5-1 to TRBJ1-1, with 9 bases aligning to TRBD1. The clonotype was recovered from a woman aged 45-65 years with acute or convalescent COVID-19. The CDR3 sequence: CASSRLGQGYTEAFF. The CDR3 DNA reads as TGCGCCAGCAGCCGACTAGGACAGGGGTACACTGAAGCTTTCTTT.